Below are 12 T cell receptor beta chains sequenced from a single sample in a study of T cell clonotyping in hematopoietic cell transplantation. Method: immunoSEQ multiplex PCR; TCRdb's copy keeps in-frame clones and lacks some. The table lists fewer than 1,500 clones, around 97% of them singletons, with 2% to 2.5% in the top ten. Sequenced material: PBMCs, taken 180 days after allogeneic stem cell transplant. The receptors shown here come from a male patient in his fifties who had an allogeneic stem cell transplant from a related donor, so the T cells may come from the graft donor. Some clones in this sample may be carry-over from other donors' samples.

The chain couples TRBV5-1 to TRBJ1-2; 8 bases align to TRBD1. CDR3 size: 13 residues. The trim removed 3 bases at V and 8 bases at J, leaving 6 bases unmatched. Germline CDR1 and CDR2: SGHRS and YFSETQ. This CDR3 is CASSSGQGYGYTF. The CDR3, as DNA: TGCGCCAGCAGCTCAGGACAGGGTTACGGCTACACCTTC.

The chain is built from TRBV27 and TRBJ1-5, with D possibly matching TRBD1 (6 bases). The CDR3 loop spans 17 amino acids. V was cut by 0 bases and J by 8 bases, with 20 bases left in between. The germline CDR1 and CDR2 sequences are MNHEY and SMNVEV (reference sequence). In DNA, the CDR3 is TGTGCCAGCAGTTTATCGTTTTTGTCGGGGGGCATAAAGCCCCAGCATTTT. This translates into CASSLSFLSGGIKPQHF.

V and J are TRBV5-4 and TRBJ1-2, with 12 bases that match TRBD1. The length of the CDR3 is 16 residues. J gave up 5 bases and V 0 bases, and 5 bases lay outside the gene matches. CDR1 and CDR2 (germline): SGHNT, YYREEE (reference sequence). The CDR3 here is CASSLGGTGGIYGYTF. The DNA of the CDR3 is TGTGCCAGCAGCTTGGGGGGGACAGGGGGCATTTATGGCTACACCTTC. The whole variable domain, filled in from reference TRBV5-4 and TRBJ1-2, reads ETGVTQSPTHLIKTRGQQVTLRCSSQSGHNTVSWYQQALGQGPQFIFQYYREEENGRGNFPPRFSGLQFPNYSSELNVNALELDDSALYLCASSLGGTGGIYGYTFGSGTRLTVV.

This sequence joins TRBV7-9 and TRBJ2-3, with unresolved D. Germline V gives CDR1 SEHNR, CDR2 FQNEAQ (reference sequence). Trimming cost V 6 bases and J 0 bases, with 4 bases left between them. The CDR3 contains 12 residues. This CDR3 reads CASRPSTDTQYF. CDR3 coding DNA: TGTGCCAGCAGGCCTAGCACAGATACGCAGTATTTT.

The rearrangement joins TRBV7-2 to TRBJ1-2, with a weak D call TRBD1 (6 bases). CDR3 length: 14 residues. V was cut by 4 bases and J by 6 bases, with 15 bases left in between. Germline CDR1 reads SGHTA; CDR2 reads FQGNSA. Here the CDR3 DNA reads TGTGCCAGCAGCTCCACGGGGGGCCGTGATGGCTACACCTTC. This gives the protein CASSSTGGRDGYTF.

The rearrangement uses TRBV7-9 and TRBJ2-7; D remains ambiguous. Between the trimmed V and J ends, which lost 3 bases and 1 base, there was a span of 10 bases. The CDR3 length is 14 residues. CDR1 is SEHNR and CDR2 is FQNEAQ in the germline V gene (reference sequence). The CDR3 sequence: CASSFQGRSYEQYF. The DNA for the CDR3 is TGTGCCAGCAGCTTCCAAGGACGGTCCTACGAGCAGTACTTC.

The CDR3 sequence is CASSRTSGSYEQYF. The CDR3 nucleotides are TGTGCCAGCAGCCGGACTAGCGGGAGCTACGAGCAGTACTTC. The chain combines TRBV11-2 with TRBJ2-7, with TRBD2 matching 13 bases. This CDR3 spans 14 amino acids. From germline, CDR1 is SGHAT and CDR2 FQNNGV. V was pared by 5 bases and J by 3 bases, with 1 base of the junction left unmatched.

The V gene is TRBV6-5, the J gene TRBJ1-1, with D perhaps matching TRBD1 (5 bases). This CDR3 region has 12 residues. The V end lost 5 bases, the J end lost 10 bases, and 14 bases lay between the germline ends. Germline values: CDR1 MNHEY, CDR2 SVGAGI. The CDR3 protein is CASSRPGRGAFF. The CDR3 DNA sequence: TGTGCCAGCAGTCGCCCAGGGAGGGGAGCTTTCTTT.

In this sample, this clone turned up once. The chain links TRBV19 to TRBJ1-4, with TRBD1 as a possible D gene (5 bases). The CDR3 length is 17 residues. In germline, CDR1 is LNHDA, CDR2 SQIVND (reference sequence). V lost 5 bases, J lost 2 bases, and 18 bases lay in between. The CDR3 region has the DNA TGTGCCAGTAGTCGGGACCCTCGCATCGGGACTAATGAAAAACTGTTTTTT. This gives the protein CASSRDPRIGTNEKLFF.

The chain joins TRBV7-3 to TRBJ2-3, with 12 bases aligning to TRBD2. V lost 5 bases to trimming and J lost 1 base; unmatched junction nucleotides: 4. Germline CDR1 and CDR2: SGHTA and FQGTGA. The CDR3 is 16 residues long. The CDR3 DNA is TGTGCCAGCAGCCCCAGGACTAGCGGGGGCACAGATACGCAGTATTTT. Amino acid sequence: CASSPRTSGGTDTQYF.

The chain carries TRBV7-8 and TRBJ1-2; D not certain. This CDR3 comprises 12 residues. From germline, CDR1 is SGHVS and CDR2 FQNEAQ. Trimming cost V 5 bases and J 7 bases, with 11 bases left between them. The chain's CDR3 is CASSPIGRGYTF. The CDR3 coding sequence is TGTGCCAGCAGCCCGATTGGGCGTGGCTACACCTTC.

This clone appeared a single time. CDR3: CASSYGQGYEQYF. CDR3 nucleotides: TGTGCCAGCAGTTATGGACAGGGGTACGAGCAGTACTTC. The gene calls are TRBV2 and TRBJ2-7; TRBD1 matches at 9 bases. Germline V gene lookup returns CDR1 SNHLY and CDR2 FYNNEI. The CDR3 loop spans 13 amino acids. The junction had 3 bases not matched to a gene; V was cut back by 5 bases and J by 4 bases.